This TCR beta chain stems from a study of T cells in Graves' hyperthyroidism and ophthalmopathy. Study-wide results and caveats: The authors' 13 V-J model separated ophthalmopathy from stable hyperthyroidism. Most thyroid clonotypes with frequency above 0.001 were detected in blood.

Uncontrolled infection, other autoimmune disease, pregnancy or lactation led to exclusion. Diagnostic decisions used clinical symptoms, serum thyroxine and TRAb, thyroid ultrasound and orbital computed tomography. This clonotype was observed a handful of times. Its antigen is unidentified. Template material for amplifying TCR beta CDR3 regions consisted of RNA transcripts. The TCR CDR3 was amplified in a first-round RT-PCR using the HTBI primer set. Each CDR3 protein gets one entry after TCRdb re-called the multiplex PCR reads with MiXCR. The sample includes roughly 500,000 distinct CDR3 sequences, 46% of them seen just once. V was clipped by 5 bases and J by 4 bases, with 12 bases between them. From germline, CDR1 is SGHTA and CDR2 FQGTGA. This CDR3 is built from 13 residues.

The V gene is TRBV7-3, the J gene TRBJ2-7, with D maybe TRBD2 (5 bases). Sequences were obtained from peripheral blood or thyroid tissue (not recorded which). The sequence came from an adult woman with Graves' disease, either hyperthyroidism or ophthalmopathy (not recorded which). CDR3 residues: CASSRDPGYEQYF. CDR3 sequence (DNA): TGTGCCAGCAGCCGGGATCCGGGATACGAGCAGTACTTC.